The 2 T cell receptor beta chains listed next were all sequenced from one sample in a study of low-dose radiotherapy and immunotherapy resistance in tumors. Covering alpha and beta chains, TRAV- and TRBV-specific primers were used for the first-strand cDNA. PCR amplification of the TCRs was performed with Phusion for approximately 20 PCR cycles, and it relied on a constant-region primer together with a V-primer adapter. From the reads, TCRdb called clonotypes with MiXCR, one entry per CDR3 protein. The sample holds 11,000 to 15,000 distinct CDR3 sequences, roughly half seen once. These receptor sequences come from a human donor with advanced metastatic prostate, ovarian, gallbladder or colorectal cancer (not recorded which). This table probably holds off-target reads from a library built for another chain.

This clonotype turned up a few times. The genes are TRBV5-1 and TRBJ2-7; tentative D call: TRBD2 (6 bases). V was cut by 2 bases and J by 2 bases, with 14 bases left in between. CDR3 length equals 15 residues. CDR1 and CDR2 from the germline V gene are SGHRS and YFSETQ. CDR3 DNA sequence: TGCGCCAGCAGCTTCAATACGGGAGTGGCCTACGAGCAGTACTTC. It translates to CASSFNTGVAYEQYF.

This clonotype was detected only a few times. V is TRBV24-1 and J is TRBJ2-5; possibly TRBD1 for D (6 bases). In germline, CDR1 is KGHDR, CDR2 SFDVKD. V was pared by 4 bases and J by 3 bases, with 20 bases between. This CDR3 comprises 17 residues. The CDR3 protein is CATSDLGGNRGKETQYF. Written as DNA, the CDR3 is TGTGCCACCAGTGACTTGGGTGGAAATAGGGGGAAAGAGACCCAGTACTTC.